This T cell receptor (beta chain) was identified during a study of blood T cell repertoires in COVID-19. Seattle patients were enrolled while actively infected and followed longitudinally. The CDR3 extends over 17 amino acids. The V segment lost 2 bases and the J segment 3 bases; nucleotides outside the gene matches: 7. From germline, CDR1 is SGDLS and CDR2 YYNGEE. This table comes from immunoSEQ multiplex PCR, and its TCRdb copy is limited to in-frame clones, with some not included. Among around 210,000 clones listed, 84% were seen once. This sequence was found in a woman of 80 years or more with COVID-19, enrolled during active disease. The chain uses TRBV9 and TRBJ2-3, with 12 nucleotides matching TRBD2. Material: peripheral blood. CDR3 sequence (DNA): TGTGCCAGCAGCGTCCCTCTAGCGGGGGGGCATACAGATACGCAGTATTTT. Amino acid sequence: CASSVPLAGGHTDTQYF.